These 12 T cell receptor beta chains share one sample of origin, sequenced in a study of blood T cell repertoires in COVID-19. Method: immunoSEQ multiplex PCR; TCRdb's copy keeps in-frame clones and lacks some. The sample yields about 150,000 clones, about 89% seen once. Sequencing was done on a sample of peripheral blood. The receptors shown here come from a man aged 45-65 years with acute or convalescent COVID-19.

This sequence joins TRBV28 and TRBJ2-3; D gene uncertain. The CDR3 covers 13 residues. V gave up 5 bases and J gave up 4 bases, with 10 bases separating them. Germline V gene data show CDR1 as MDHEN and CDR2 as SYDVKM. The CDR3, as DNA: TGTGCCAGCAGTCCCTCGCACTCAGATACGCAGTATTTT. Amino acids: CASSPSHSDTQYF.

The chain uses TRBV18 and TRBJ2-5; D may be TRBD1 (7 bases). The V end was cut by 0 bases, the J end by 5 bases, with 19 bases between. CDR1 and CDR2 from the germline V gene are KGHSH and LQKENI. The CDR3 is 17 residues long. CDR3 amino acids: CASSPPGGQGGLETQYF. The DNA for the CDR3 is TGTGCCAGCTCACCACCGGGCGGCCAGGGGGGTTTGGAGACCCAGTACTTC.

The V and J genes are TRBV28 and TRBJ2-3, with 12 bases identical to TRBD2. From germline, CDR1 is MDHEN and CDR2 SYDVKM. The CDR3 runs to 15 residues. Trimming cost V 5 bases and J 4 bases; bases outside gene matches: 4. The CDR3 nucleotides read TGTGCCAGCAGTGGGGCTAGCGGGGGGGCAGATACGCAGTATTTT. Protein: CASSGASGGADTQYF.

CDR3 sequence reads: CASSQELRSSYNEQFF. CDR3 DNA sequence: TGTGCCAGCAGCCAAGAGCTGAGATCCTCCTACAATGAGCAGTTCTTC. The chain combines TRBV3-1 (or the pseudogene TRBV3-2) with TRBJ2-1; D is unresolved. The CDR3 has 16 residues. CDR1 and CDR2 (germline): LGHDT, YNNKEL (reference sequence). V was shortened by 0 bases and J by 0 bases, with 9 bases between the two germline ends.

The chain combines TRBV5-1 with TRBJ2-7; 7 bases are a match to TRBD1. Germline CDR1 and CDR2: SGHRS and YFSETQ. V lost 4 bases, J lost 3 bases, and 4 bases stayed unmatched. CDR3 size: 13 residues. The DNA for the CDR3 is TGCGCCAGCAGCCCGGGACAGAGCTACGAGCAGTACTTC. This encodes CASSPGQSYEQYF.

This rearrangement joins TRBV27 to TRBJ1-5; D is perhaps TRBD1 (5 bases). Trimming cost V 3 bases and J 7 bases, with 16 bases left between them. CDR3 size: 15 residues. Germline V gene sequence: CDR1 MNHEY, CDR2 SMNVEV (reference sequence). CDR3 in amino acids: CASSFSVGGEQPQHF. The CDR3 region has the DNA TGTGCCAGCAGTTTTAGTGTCGGGGGTGAACAGCCCCAGCATTTT.

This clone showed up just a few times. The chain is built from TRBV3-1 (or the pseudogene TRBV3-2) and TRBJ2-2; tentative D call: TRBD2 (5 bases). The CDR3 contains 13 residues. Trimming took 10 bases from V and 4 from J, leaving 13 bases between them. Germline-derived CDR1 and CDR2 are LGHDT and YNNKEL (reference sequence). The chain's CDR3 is CATGSDRTGELFF. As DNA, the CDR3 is TGTGCCACGGGGTCGGACCGCACCGGGGAGCTGTTTTTT.

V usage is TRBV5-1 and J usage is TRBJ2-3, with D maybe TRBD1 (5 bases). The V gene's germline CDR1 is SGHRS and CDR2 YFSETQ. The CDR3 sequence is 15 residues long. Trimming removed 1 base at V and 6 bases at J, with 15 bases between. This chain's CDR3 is CASSLQGVFRDTQYF. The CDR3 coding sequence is TGCGCCAGCAGCTTGCAAGGGGTCTTCCGCGATACGCAGTATTTT.

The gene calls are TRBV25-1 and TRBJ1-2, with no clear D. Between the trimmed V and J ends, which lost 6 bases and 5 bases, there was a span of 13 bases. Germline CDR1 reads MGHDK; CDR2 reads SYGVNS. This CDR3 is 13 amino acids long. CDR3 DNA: TGTGCCAGCAGCACCGGGAGCTTATATGGCTACACCTTC. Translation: CASSTGSLYGYTF.

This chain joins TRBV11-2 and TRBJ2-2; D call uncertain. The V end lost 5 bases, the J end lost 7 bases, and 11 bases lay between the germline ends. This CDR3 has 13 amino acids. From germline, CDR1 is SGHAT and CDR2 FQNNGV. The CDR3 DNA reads TGTGCCAGCAGCCGTGAGCGAGGCGGGGAGCTGTTTTTT. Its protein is CASSRERGGELFF.

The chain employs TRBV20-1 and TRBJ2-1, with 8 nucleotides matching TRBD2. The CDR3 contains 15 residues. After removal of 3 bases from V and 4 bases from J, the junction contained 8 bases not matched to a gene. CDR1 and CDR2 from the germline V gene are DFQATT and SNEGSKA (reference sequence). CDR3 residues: CSASTGSSGYNEQFF. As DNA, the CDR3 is TGCAGTGCTAGTACCGGGTCTAGCGGGTACAATGAGCAGTTCTTC.

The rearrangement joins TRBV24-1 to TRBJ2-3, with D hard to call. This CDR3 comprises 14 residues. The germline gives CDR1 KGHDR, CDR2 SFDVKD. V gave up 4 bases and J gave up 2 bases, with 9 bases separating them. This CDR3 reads CATSDSYATDTQYF. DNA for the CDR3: TGTGCCACCAGTGACTCCTATGCCACAGATACGCAGTATTTT.